What follows are 7 T cell receptor beta chains derived from one specimen sequenced in a study of shared T cell receptors in the human thymus. The repertoire was sequenced with immunoSEQ multiplex PCR; TCRdb's copy has only in-frame clones and lacks some. The top ten hold about 0.0094% of the sample, which has some 660,000 clones, around 87% seen once. These data also formed part of another study, on human thymus T cells.

Source material: thymocytes. The receptors were gathered from a boy under two years old with a congenital heart defect.

The chain is built from TRBV10-3 and TRBJ1-2; D is undetermined. Trimming shortened V by 11 bases and J by 2 bases, and 12 bases separated the two germline ends. The CDR3 length is 12 residues. Germline CDR1 is ENHRY and CDR2 is SYGVKD. CDR3 sequence: CAAEGSNYGYTF. The DNA of the CDR3 is TGTGCCGCGGAGGGTTCGAACTATGGCTACACCTTC.

The CDR3 DNA is TGTGCCAGCAGGTGGACTAGCGGGAATAGCACAGATACGCAGTATTTT. Translating gives CASRWTSGNSTDTQYF. The gene calls are TRBV2 and TRBJ2-3; TRBD2 aligns across 12 bases. Germline V gene sequence: CDR1 SNHLY, CDR2 FYNNEI. The V and J ends lost 6 bases and 0 bases, in that order; junction bases with no gene match: 4. This CDR3 has 16 amino acids.

The V gene is TRBV6-1, the J gene TRBJ1-3; 9 nucleotides align to TRBD1. Trimming took 3 bases from V and 5 from J; bases not matched to a gene: 14. CDR3 length: 18 amino acids. Germline-derived CDR1 and CDR2 are MNHNS and SASEGT. CDR3 protein: CASSEWGDGTGKRNTIYF. In nucleotides, the CDR3 is TGTGCCAGCAGTGAGTGGGGAGACGGGACAGGGAAGAGAAACACCATATATTTT.

The chain joins TRBV19 to TRBJ1-5; the match to TRBD1 covers 8 bases. This CDR3 is built from 15 residues. Germline trimming cut 5 bases from V and 5 bases from J; bases unmatched to any gene: 8. Looked up from germline, CDR1 is LNHDA and CDR2 is SQIVND (reference sequence). The CDR3 DNA follows: TGTGCCAGTAGTCAACCTACAGGGGGACATCAGCCCCAGCATTTT. It translates to CASSQPTGGHQPQHF.

This clone was detected only once. This sample includes further DNA sequences coding for the same CDR3. The chain combines TRBV6-6 with TRBJ1-6; D is ambiguous. This CDR3 has 13 amino acids. Trimming took 6 bases from V and 5 from J, leaving 8 bases between them. In germline, CDR1 is MNHNY, CDR2 SVGAGI (reference sequence). The CDR3 here is CASSNGNNSPLHF. In DNA, the CDR3 is TGTGCCAGCAGCAACGGGAATAATTCACCCCTCCACTTT.

The V gene is TRBV21-1, the J gene TRBJ2-2; TRBD2, the table's D call, was not compared with the DNA. TRBV21-1 counts as a pseudogene. The CDR3 extends over 16 amino acids. In nucleotides, the CDR3 is TGTGCCAGCAGCCTAAAGGGGGAGGGCTACACCGGGGAGCTGTTTTTT. Amino acid sequence: CASSLKGEGYTGELFF.

This chain connects TRBV6-4 to TRBJ1-2, with 7 bases aligning to TRBD1. There are 14 residues in the CDR3. Unmatched junction bases numbered 10, after V lost 6 bases and J lost 6 bases. Germline V CDR1 and CDR2: MRHNA, SNTAGT. The CDR3: CASSPGTEGDGYTF. The CDR3 region has the DNA TGTGCCAGCAGCCCCGGGACAGAGGGCGATGGCTACACCTTC.